This T cell receptor beta chain stems from a study of CD8 T cells in Susac syndrome. Findings and limits, study-wide: The relatively small number of individuals in the TCR sequencing and HLA analysis was acknowledged by the study.

Sequencing of TCR beta was performed on blood CD8+ T cells and on blood CD4+ T cells. While CD8+ and CD4+ T cells were isolated negatively, TEMRA cells were enriched by FACS. With regard to this clonotype: Its antigen is not identified.

An amount of RNA that ranged from roughly 0.45 to 1 ug was reverse transcribed with random hexamers. Across 54 Vbeta and 13 Jbeta, immunoSEQ multiplex PCR amplified TCR beta CDR3. MiXCR, run by TCRdb on the immunoSEQ multiplex PCR reads, gives a single entry per CDR3 protein. This sample has fewer than 350,000 distinct CDR3 sequences, with 85% found just once. This CDR3 region has 16 residues. CDR1 is DFQATT, CDR2 SNEGSKA, per germline (reference sequence). V gave up 4 bases and J gave up 2 bases; unmatched junction bases: 10. This receptor was identified in a human donor with multiple sclerosis. The chain is built from TRBV20-1 and TRBJ2-7, with TRBD2 matching 11 bases. Sequenced sample: CD8+ T cells from PBMCs. CDR3 nucleotides: TGCAGTGCTACCCCTCCGACTAGCGGGATTACCTACGAGCAGTACTTC. Protein product: CSATPPTSGITYEQYF.